These 32 T cell receptor beta chains were sequenced from one sample in a study of long-term antiretroviral therapy in people with HIV. Survey-level immunoSEQ v3.0 assays were run. Assay: immunoSEQ multiplex PCR; the TCRdb copy retains only in-frame clones and omits some. The repertoire holds 20,000 to 30,000 clones, approximately 88% seen once, with over 12% in the top ten. Sequenced material: unsorted PBMCs, taken about 4.3 years after starting antiretroviral therapy. The receptor source for this set is a man aged 30-40 years with HIV.

This clone has more than one count but fewer than ten. The J gene is TRBJ1-2, the V gene TRBV30, with 7 bases lining up with TRBD1. This CDR3 spans 15 amino acids. V shed 2 bases and J 8 bases; nucleotides not matched to a gene: 14. The germline CDR1 and CDR2 sequences are GTSNPN and SVGIG (reference sequence). CDR3 DNA sequence: TGTGCCTGGAGTCAACAGGGGTTCAGCTTCCGGGGCTACACCTTC. Its protein product is CAWSQQGFSFRGYTF.

This clone was seen just once. J is TRBJ2-2 and V is TRBV5-1, with TRBD2 matching 9 bases. Germline V gene sequence: CDR1 SGHRS, CDR2 YFSETQ. V lost 1 base, J lost 4 bases, and 8 bases stayed unmatched. This CDR3 region has 17 residues. The CDR3 region is CASSLNSGLAVTGELFF. CDR3 sequence (DNA): TGCGCCAGCAGCTTGAATTCGGGACTAGCAGTCACCGGGGAGCTGTTTTTT.

The sample holds one count of this clone. The rearrangement uses TRBV29-1 and TRBJ1-1; a possible D gene is TRBD1 (5 bases). The V end lost 5 bases, the J end lost 7 bases, and 20 bases lay between the germline ends. Germline assignment: CDR1 SQVTM and CDR2 ANQGSEA. The CDR3 contains 14 residues. CDR3 sequence (DNA): TGCAGCGTTTCCCTGATCGGGGGACGGGATGAAGCTTTCTTT. Translated, it gives CSVSLIGGRDEAFF.

V gene TRBV2 combines with J gene TRBJ1-4; weak D call: TRBD1 (6 bases). The CDR3 consists of 13 residues. The V end lost 6 bases, the J end lost 5 bases, and 10 bases lay between the germline ends. Germline V gives CDR1 SNHLY, CDR2 FYNNEI. The CDR3 DNA reads as TGTGCCAGCAGGGGAGGGGGGAATGAAAAACTGTTTTTT. It codes for CASRGGGNEKLFF.

This clone appeared a single time. The chain uses TRBV5-5 and TRBJ1-1; no clear D. Germline CDR1 is SGHKS and CDR2 is YYEKEE (reference sequence). The V gene lost 7 bases and the J gene lost 7 bases, with 14 bases spanning the gap. CDR3 length: 12 amino acids. In nucleotides, the CDR3 is TGTGCCAGCCAGGAGTCGAACCTTGAAGCTTTCTTT. Translated, it gives CASQESNLEAFF.

The rearrangement links TRBV5-1 to TRBJ2-1, with 11 nucleotides matching TRBD2. The CDR3 spans 17 residues. Trimming cost V 0 bases and J 4 bases; bases outside gene matches: 6. Germline CDR1 and CDR2: SGHRS and YFSETQ. This chain's CDR3 is CASSLAGTSGNYNEQFF. The CDR3 nucleotides are TGCGCCAGCAGCTTGGCTGGGACTAGCGGAAATTACAATGAGCAGTTCTTC.

The J gene is TRBJ2-4, the V gene TRBV14; 13 bases map to TRBD2. This CDR3 has 20 residues. CDR1 SGHDN and CDR2 FVKESK come from the germline V gene. Trimming at V came to 1 base and at J to 0 bases, leaving 9 bases not matched to a gene. In nucleotides, the CDR3 is TGTGCCAGCAGCCAAGTCCGACTAGCGGGAGGATCTTTAGCCAAAAACATTCAGTACTTC. This sequence encodes CASSQVRLAGGSLAKNIQYF.

This chain links TRBV5-6 with TRBJ2-1, with 10 bases fitting TRBD2. This CDR3 is 14 amino acids long. Germline V lookup: CDR1 SGHDT, CDR2 YYEEEE. Germline trimming cut 5 bases from V and 9 bases from J; bases unmatched to any gene: 8. The DNA of the CDR3 is TGTGCCAGCAGGGCTCGAGGACTAGCGGCTGAGCAGTTCTTC. Translating it yields CASRARGLAAEQFF.

Written as DNA, the CDR3 is TGTGCCAGCAGTGCGAGCCTCAACACTGAAGCTTTCTTT. This gives the protein CASSASLNTEAFF. The J gene is TRBJ1-1, the V gene TRBV6-1; no clear D. Germline CDR1 MNHNS, CDR2 SASEGT. Trimming pared 4 bases from V and 2 bases from J, leaving 8 bases between. The CDR3 contains 13 residues.

This clone was seen just once. This chain links TRBV5-6 with TRBJ2-3; D may be TRBD2 (5 bases). The CDR3 length is 13 residues. The germline V gene encodes CDR1 SGHDT and CDR2 YYEEEE. V lost 2 bases and J 4 bases, leaving 8 bases between the germline ends. This CDR3 reads CASSFRGSDTQYF. The DNA of the CDR3 is TGTGCCAGCAGCTTTAGAGGGTCAGATACGCAGTATTTT.

This clone occurred a few times. This sequence joins TRBV15 and TRBJ2-2, with 10 bases matching TRBD1. Germline-derived CDR1 and CDR2 are LNHNV and YYDKDF (reference sequence). V gave up 3 bases and J gave up 7 bases; unmatched junction bases: 5. The CDR3 runs to 15 residues. CDR3 in amino acids: CATSRRDRGGGELFF. CDR3 nucleotide sequence: TGTGCCACCAGCAGGAGGGACAGGGGAGGCGGGGAGCTGTTTTTT.

The chain recombines TRBV30 with TRBJ1-1, with a possible D match to TRBD1 (5 bases). This CDR3 region has 12 residues. Looked up from germline, CDR1 is GTSNPN and CDR2 is SVGIG (reference sequence). Trimming removed 8 bases from V and 1 base from J, with 11 bases in between. The CDR3: CALPRGNTEAFF. The DNA of the CDR3 is TGTGCCCTACCAAGGGGGAACACTGAAGCTTTCTTT. The whole variable domain, filled in from reference TRBV30 and TRBJ1-1, reads SQTIHQWPATLVQPVGSPLSLECTVEGTSNPNLYWYRQAAGRGLQLLFYSVGIGQISSEVPQNLSASRPQDRQFILSSKKLLLSDSGFYLCALPRGNTEAFFGQGTRLTVV.

This clone was counted a few times. The J gene is TRBJ1-4, the V gene TRBV9; 8 positions agree with TRBD1. The V and J ends lost 0 bases and 6 bases, in that order; junction bases with no gene match: 7. This CDR3 is built from 16 residues. The V gene's germline CDR1 is SGDLS and CDR2 YYNGEE. DNA of the CDR3: TGTGCCAGCAGCGTAGGACGACAGGGGAACGATGAAAAACTGTTTTTT. Translating gives CASSVGRQGNDEKLFF.

The rearrangement joins TRBV30 to TRBJ2-5; tentative D call: TRBD2 (5 bases). The tail of the sequence fits TRBJ2-7 better, so the J call may be wrong. This CDR3 spans 13 amino acids. CDR1 is GTSNPN and CDR2 is SVGIG in the germline V gene (reference sequence). The CDR3 DNA reads as TGTGCCTGGACCTCTGTCGGGGTCTACGAGCAGTACTTC. This codes for CAWTSVGVYEQYF.

The chain uses TRBV28 and TRBJ2-5; 9 nucleotides match TRBD2. The CDR3 length is 15 residues. Germline V gene data show CDR1 as MDHEN and CDR2 as SYDVKM. Trimming removed 1 base from V and 4 bases from J; junction bases left unmatched: 4. CDR3 nucleotides: TGTGCCAGCAGTTTATCCCTACTAGCGGGAGAGACCCAGTACTTC. Protein: CASSLSLLAGETQYF.

CDR3 in amino acids: CASRTGGGSGGEKLFF. As DNA, the CDR3 is TGTGCCAGCAGGACCGGTGGGGGGAGTGGTGGTGAAAAACTGTTTTTT. The rearrangement links TRBV27 to TRBJ1-4, with a tentative D call TRBD1 (5 bases). Germline V gene sequence: CDR1 MNHEY, CDR2 SMNVEV (reference sequence). This CDR3 has 16 amino acids. V lost 6 bases, J lost 7 bases, and 21 bases lay in between.

J is TRBJ2-1 and V is TRBV15; 8 bases map to TRBD1. The CDR3 has 17 amino acids. Germline lookup yields CDR1 LNHNV and CDR2 YYDKDF (reference sequence). The V and J ends lost 0 bases and 8 bases, in that order; junction bases with no gene match: 12. CDR3 amino acids: CATSRDVRAGGGYEQFF. The CDR3 DNA is TGTGCCACCAGCAGAGACGTTAGGGCAGGGGGCGGGTATGAGCAGTTCTTC. The variable domain in full, with the rest retrieved from reference TRBV15 and TRBJ2-1, is DAMVIQNPRYQVTQFGKPVTLSCSQTLNHNVMYWYQQKSSQAPKLLFHYYDKDFNNEADTPDNFQSRRPNTSFCFLDIRSPGLGDTAMYLCATSRDVRAGGGYEQFFGPGTRLTVL.

This clone was observed once. The gene calls are TRBV2 and TRBJ2-7; D is perhaps TRBD1 (5 bases). The germline gives CDR1 SNHLY, CDR2 FYNNEI. V gave up 9 bases and J gave up 0 bases, with 15 bases separating them. The CDR3 extends over 14 amino acids. This chain's CDR3 is CASEEQAFSYEQYF. The CDR3 bases are TGTGCCAGTGAGGAACAGGCGTTCTCCTACGAGCAGTACTTC.

DNA of the CDR3: TGTGCCAGCAGTGAGGGACTAGCGGGGGGCAGAGATACGCAGTATTTT. This sequence encodes CASSEGLAGGRDTQYF. The V gene is TRBV6-4, the J gene TRBJ2-3, with 15 bases matching TRBD2. V lost 3 bases to trimming and J lost 5 bases; unmatched junction nucleotides: 3. Germline V CDR1 and CDR2: MRHNA, SNTAGT. The CDR3 covers 16 residues.

In this sample, this clone turned up once. CDR3 nucleotides: TGTGCCAGCAGCTTGCCCGACAGGGGGGGCTACAATGAGCAGTTCTTC. Its protein product is CASSLPDRGGYNEQFF. This chain connects TRBV5-4 to TRBJ2-1; 9 bases line up with TRBD1. V shed 1 base and J 3 bases; nucleotides not matched to a gene: 5. CDR1 is SGHNT and CDR2 is YYREEE in the germline V gene (reference sequence). The CDR3 totals 16 residues.

The chain recombines TRBV2 with TRBJ2-3; perhaps TRBD2 as D (5 bases). Germline lookup yields CDR1 SNHLY and CDR2 FYNNEI. V was clipped by 3 bases and J by 11 bases, with 15 bases between them. The CDR3 length is 13 residues. The CDR3, as DNA: TGTGCCAGCAGTGACGTCGGACTTGTTGAGCAGTATTTT. Its translation: CASSDVGLVEQYF.

This clone was observed once. This chain connects TRBV7-2 to TRBJ2-7; TRBD1 matches 12 bases. The CDR3 spans 15 residues. Unmatched junction bases numbered 5, after V lost 5 bases and J lost 3 bases. In germline, CDR1 is SGHTA, CDR2 FQGNSA. CDR3 residues: CASSPRDRGLYEQYF. CDR3 nucleotide sequence: TGTGCCAGCAGCCCGAGGGACAGGGGGCTCTACGAGCAGTACTTC.

The chain couples TRBV7-2 to TRBJ1-2, with TRBD1 identical over 7 bases. Germline loops: CDR1 SGHTA, CDR2 FQGNSA. Trimming took 6 bases from V and 3 from J; bases not matched to a gene: 7. This CDR3 spans 14 amino acids. CDR3 sequence reads: CASSQFQGDYGYTF. CDR3 bases: TGTGCCAGCAGTCAGTTCCAGGGGGACTATGGCTACACCTTC. Full variable domain (remainder filled in from reference TRBV7-2 and TRBJ1-2): GAGVSQSPSNKVTEKGKDVELRCDPISGHTALYWYRQSLGQGLEFLIYFQGNSAPDKSGLPSDRFSAERTGGSVSTLTIQRTQQEDSAVYLCASSQFQGDYGYTFGSGTRLTVV.

A single count supports this clone. The genes are TRBV4-1 and TRBJ1-4; D unclear. Germline loops: CDR1 MGHRA, CDR2 YSYEKL. Trimming pared 4 bases from V and 5 bases from J, leaving 17 bases between. The CDR3 is 16 amino acids. CDR3 sequence (DNA): TGCGCCAGCAGCCCCGAATGGGGAGGGTTAAATGAAAAACTGTTTTTT. Translated: CASSPEWGGLNEKLFF.

The chain employs TRBV6-1 and TRBJ2-7, with D tentatively TRBD2 (6 bases). Germline V gene sequence: CDR1 MNHNS, CDR2 SASEGT. V lost 5 bases to trimming and J lost 6 bases, with 14 bases between them. The CDR3 runs to 13 residues. The CDR3 region is CASSWGTGGEQYF. The CDR3 DNA sequence: TGTGCCAGCAGTTGGGGGACCGGGGGCGAGCAGTACTTC.

The chain couples TRBV19 to TRBJ2-7; D might be TRBD2 (6 bases). CDR1 LNHDA and CDR2 SQIVND come from the germline V gene (reference sequence). The length of the CDR3 is 16 residues. Trimming took off 6 bases at V and 1 base at J, with 19 bases between the two ends. The CDR3 loop reads CASSPSGLQASYEQYF. The CDR3, as DNA: TGTGCCAGTAGCCCCTCGGGACTCCAAGCTTCCTACGAGCAGTACTTC. The full variable domain, with the rest looked up from reference TRBV19 and TRBJ2-7, is DGGITQSPKYLFRKEGQNVTLSCEQNLNHDAMYWYRQDPGQGLRLIYYSQIVNDFQKGDIAEGYSVSREKKESFPLTVTSAQKNPTAFYLCASSPSGLQASYEQYFGPGTRLTVT.

This rearrangement joins TRBV7-3 to TRBJ1-2; perhaps TRBD1 as D (6 bases). The CDR3 spans 19 residues. Trimming removed 4 bases from V and 3 bases from J, with 27 bases in between. The germline V gene encodes CDR1 SGHTA and CDR2 FQGTGA. The CDR3 protein is CASSSKLHRESAKDYGYTF. The CDR3 DNA is TGTGCCAGCAGCTCTAAACTCCACAGGGAATCAGCTAAGGACTATGGCTACACCTTC.

The chain joins TRBV5-1 to TRBJ2-3; TRBD2 agrees at 10 bases. V trimming: 0 bases; J trimming: 5 bases; junction bases outside the gene matches: 3. CDR1 and CDR2 from the germline V gene are SGHRS and YFSETQ. This CDR3 is built from 15 residues. Here the CDR3 DNA reads TGCGCCAGCAGCTTGGGGCTAGCGGGAGAAGATACGCAGTATTTT. Encoded protein: CASSLGLAGEDTQYF.

In DNA form, the CDR3 reads TGTGCCTGGAGTGTAAACGTGGAGGAAAAACTGTTTTTT. The encoded protein is CAWSVNVEEKLFF. The chain links TRBV30 to TRBJ1-4, with unresolved D. Germline V CDR1 and CDR2: GTSNPN, SVGIG (reference sequence). Trimming stripped 0 bases from V and 8 bases from J, with 10 bases between. The CDR3 has 13 amino acids. Variable domain in full (rest from reference TRBV30 and TRBJ1-4): SQTIHQWPATLVQPVGSPLSLECTVEGTSNPNLYWYRQAAGRGLQLLFYSVGIGQISSEVPQNLSASRPQDRQFILSSKKLLLSDSGFYLCAWSVNVEEKLFFGSGTQLSVL.

This CDR3 is CASSESRNSPLHF. Here the CDR3 DNA reads TGTGCCAGCAGTGAGTCCAGAAATTCACCCCTCCACTTT. V and J are TRBV2 and TRBJ1-6; D gene ambiguous. Germline assignment: CDR1 SNHLY and CDR2 FYNNEI. Trimming removed 3 bases at V and 7 bases at J, with 7 bases between. This CDR3 region has 13 residues.

The chain joins TRBV6-5 to TRBJ1-1, with D possibly matching TRBD1 (5 bases). This CDR3 has 14 amino acids. Germline V lookup: CDR1 MNHEY, CDR2 SVGAGI. Trimming took off 5 bases at V and 2 bases at J, with 12 bases between the two ends. CDR3 nucleotides: TGTGCCAGCAGTCACGGGACCTCTAACACTGAAGCTTTCTTT. Translating it yields CASSHGTSNTEAFF.

V gene TRBV9 combines with J gene TRBJ1-3; weak D call: TRBD1 (5 bases). CDR1 is SGDLS and CDR2 is YYNGEE in the germline V gene. The CDR3 is 17 residues long. V dropped 0 bases and J dropped 4 bases, with 17 bases sitting between them. The CDR3 nucleotides read TGTGCCAGCAGCGTAGAGAGGGGCGCGGGTTGGGGAAACACCATATATTTT. It codes for CASSVERGAGWGNTIYF.